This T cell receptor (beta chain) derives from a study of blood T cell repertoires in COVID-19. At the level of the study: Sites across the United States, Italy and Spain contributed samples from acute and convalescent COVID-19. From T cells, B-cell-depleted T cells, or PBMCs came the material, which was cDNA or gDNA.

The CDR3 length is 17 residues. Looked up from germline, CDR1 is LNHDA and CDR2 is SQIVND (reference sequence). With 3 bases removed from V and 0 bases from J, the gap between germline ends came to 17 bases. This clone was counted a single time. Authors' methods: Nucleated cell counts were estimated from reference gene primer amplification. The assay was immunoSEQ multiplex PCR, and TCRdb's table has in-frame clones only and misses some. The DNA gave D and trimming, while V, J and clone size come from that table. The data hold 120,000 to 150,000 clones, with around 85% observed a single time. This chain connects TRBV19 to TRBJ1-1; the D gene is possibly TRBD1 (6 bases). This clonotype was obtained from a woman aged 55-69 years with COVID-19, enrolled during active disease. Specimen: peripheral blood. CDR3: CASSMGQWPGVNTEAFF. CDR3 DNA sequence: TGTGCCAGTAGTATGGGCCAATGGCCAGGGGTGAACACTGAAGCTTTCTTT.